This TCR beta chain came from a study of cytomegalovirus exposure and HLA in healthy donors. The overall study: Later, an analysis reported that the 110 or so validation repertoires had used the same platform as the 666 first-cohort repertoires. Study findings and constraints: In vitro work confirmed that a few CMV-associated chains recognize CMV antigens. Reportedly, cytomegalovirus status was diagnosed with high sensitivity and specificity. The study labeled more than 150 TCR beta chains cytomegalovirus-associated.

Germline trimming cut 5 bases from V and 3 bases from J; bases unmatched to any gene: 5. Germline loops: CDR1 SGDLS, CDR2 YYNGEE. The CDR3 contains 14 residues. The data were produced by immunoSEQ multiplex PCR, yet TCRdb's version contains in-frame clones alone and is incomplete. The sample carries 240,000 or so clones, 75% to 90% recorded once. Comments on this clone: Its antigen remains unknown.

The sample taken for sequencing was PBMCs. The TCR was taken from a woman aged 25 to 39 in good health and CMV-seropositive. J is TRBJ2-7 and V is TRBV9, with 10 bases aligning to TRBD1. CDR3 in DNA: TGTGCCAGCAGTATGACAGGGGGCTTCTACGAGCAGTACTTC. The encoded protein is CASSMTGGFYEQYF. Full variable domain (rest looked up from reference TRBV9 and TRBJ2-7): DSGVTQTPKHLITATGQRVTLRCSPRSGDLSVYWYQQSLDQGLQFLIQYYNGEERAKGNILERFSAQQFPDLHSELNLSSLELGDSALYFCASSMTGGFYEQYFGPGTRLTVT.